This T cell receptor (beta chain) stems from a study of T-cell reconstitution after alpha-beta-depleted transplantation in children. Only a few counts were recorded for this clonotype. Construction of the TCRbeta library involved unique molecular identifiers. TCRdb called the PCR reads again in MiXCR, with one record for every CDR3 protein. The sample contains about 980,000 distinct CDR3 sequences, roughly 31% of which appear only once. This material consisted of PBMCs, mostly from graft donor cells, taken 360 days after TCRalphabeta/CD19-depleted stem cell transplant. The TCR sequence derives from a boy younger than two who had a stem cell transplant for SCID, so the T cells may come from the graft donor.

The CDR3 loop reads CAWSVHSGREAFF. DNA for the CDR3: TGTGCCTGGAGTGTACACTCGGGCAGGGAAGCTTTCTTT. The rearrangement joins TRBV30 to TRBJ1-1; D gene ambiguous. The CDR3 is 13 amino acids. The germline V gene encodes CDR1 GTSNPN and CDR2 SVGIG (reference sequence). V shed 0 bases and J shed 8 bases, with 13 bases lying between them.